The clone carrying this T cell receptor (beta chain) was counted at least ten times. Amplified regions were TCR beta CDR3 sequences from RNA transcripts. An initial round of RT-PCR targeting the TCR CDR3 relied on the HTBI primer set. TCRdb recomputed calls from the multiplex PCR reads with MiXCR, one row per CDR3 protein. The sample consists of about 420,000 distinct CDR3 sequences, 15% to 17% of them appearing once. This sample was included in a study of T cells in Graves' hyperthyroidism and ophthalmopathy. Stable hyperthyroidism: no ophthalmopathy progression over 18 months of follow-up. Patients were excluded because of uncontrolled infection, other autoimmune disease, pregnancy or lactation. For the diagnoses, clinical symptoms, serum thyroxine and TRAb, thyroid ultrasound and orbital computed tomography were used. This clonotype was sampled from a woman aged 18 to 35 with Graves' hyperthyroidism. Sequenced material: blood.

CDR3 sequence (DNA): TGTGCCAGCAGTTTAGCCCGGGCGAGGGAGGAGACCCAGTACTTC. Its translation is CASSLARAREETQYF. This chain connects TRBV12-3 or TRBV12-4 to TRBJ2-5; tentative D call: TRBD2 (5 bases). The CDR3 spans 15 residues. Between the trimmed V and J ends, which lost 0 bases and 5 bases, there was a span of 13 bases.